Sequencing of this TCR beta chain was carried out in a study of shared clonotypes between healthy human individuals (dated by TCRdb to the early 2020s). About the study as a whole: Three men and a couple of women, aged 18 to 49 years, made up the cohort. The study deeply sequenced blood TCR repertoires of roughly five healthy adults to estimate repertoire size and the extent of clonotype sharing between individuals. To increase sequencing depth and limit assay-specific biases, different laboratories used diverse techniques to prepare libraries and sequence TCR repertoires. Between about 0.94 and 10 billion PBMCs per donor were obtained by leukapheresis. What the study reported, not specific to this receptor: Pairwise subsampling led to the expectation that sequencing depth would affect the degree of clonotype sharing among donors. Because the study included a small number of donors, the genetic and exposure-history diversity represented was limited. Sampling was limited to blood, and TCR repertoires in tissue likely differ from TCR repertoires in blood.

The cysteine opens and the phenylalanine closes a CDR3 of 14 amino acids. Left in the record is the CDR3 DNA by itself, 42 bases read in frame from the first base. The germline V gene encodes CDR1 SGDLS and CDR2 YYNGEE. Trimming at the junction amounts to 0 bases on V and 9 bases on J, and the germline ends lie 15 bases apart. TCR CDR3 regions were amplified from genomic DNA by multiplex PCR using the deep immunoSEQ assay. Extracted genomic DNA from each cell subset was spread evenly across all wells of several immunoSEQ 96-well plates, with each plate serving as a replicate. Each replicate PCR for unsorted PBMC received about 0.3 ug genomic DNA, equal to 30,000 to 35,000 T cell genomes. Ten immunoSEQ deep assay plates were used to sequence the unsorted PBMC genomic DNA. Purified libraries were quantified with a Qubit 3.0 fluorometer, sized on a Bioanalyzer 2100, and re-quantified with the KAPA Library Quantification kit. Every immunoSEQ 96-well plate was sequenced on a dedicated single-read 150-cycle Illumina NextSeq 550 flow cell. The paper's data handling went like this. The immunoSEQ output contained only junctional sequences without quality scores, so filtering could not match that applied to full-length reads. To assign V/J genes and CDR3, sequences were annotated against IMGT germline references using PyIR, a Python wrapper for IgBLAST v1.9. Reads with weak V/J assignments (E-value above 1e-6), missing CDR3, stop codons, out-of-frame junctions, or ambiguous translated residues were removed. V3J clonotypes were defined as sequences sharing the same inferred V gene, J gene, and CDR3 amino acid sequence. Percentage overlap between repertoires was calculated by dividing the number of shared unique clonotypes by the size of the smaller repertoire. Three approaches were used to assess repertoire richness: RTK rarefaction, the Chao1 estimator, and Recon v2.1 estimates of unobserved clonotypes. TCRdb stores this immuneACCESS table with in-frame sequences only. Part of the clones is absent; in the studies checked, under half of the shortfall reflects unresolved V genes, and no reason is known for the rest. That table gives V, J and clone size, and the DNA gave D and trimming. Within this sample are under 600,000 clones, with around 81% of them counted one time only. Together, the top ten hold about 12% of the sample.

A word on this clone: This clone's antigen is unknown. Base quality data are lacking; no much larger clone is found one base away.

Donors were healthy HIV-negative adults with no recently reported acute infections or vaccinations. Every donor was a Caucasian adult residing in Nashville, Tennessee, USA. For unsorted samples, 84 million or so PBMCs were counted, and genomic DNA was extracted using the QIAamp DNA Blood Mini kit. After blood collection by leukapheresis, PBMCs were isolated using Ficoll-Histopaque density gradient centrifugation and then cryopreserved in the vapor phase of liquid nitrogen. The sequence is built from TRBV9 and TRBJ2-5; a confident D gene designation cannot be given. Material: PBMCs. The TCR was taken from a woman in her forties in good health. Some clones in this sample may be carry-over from other donors' samples. The nucleotide sequence is TGTGCCAGCAGCGTAGGACGTCAATTAGGAGCCCAGTACTTC. Its translation reads: CASSVGRQLGAQYF.